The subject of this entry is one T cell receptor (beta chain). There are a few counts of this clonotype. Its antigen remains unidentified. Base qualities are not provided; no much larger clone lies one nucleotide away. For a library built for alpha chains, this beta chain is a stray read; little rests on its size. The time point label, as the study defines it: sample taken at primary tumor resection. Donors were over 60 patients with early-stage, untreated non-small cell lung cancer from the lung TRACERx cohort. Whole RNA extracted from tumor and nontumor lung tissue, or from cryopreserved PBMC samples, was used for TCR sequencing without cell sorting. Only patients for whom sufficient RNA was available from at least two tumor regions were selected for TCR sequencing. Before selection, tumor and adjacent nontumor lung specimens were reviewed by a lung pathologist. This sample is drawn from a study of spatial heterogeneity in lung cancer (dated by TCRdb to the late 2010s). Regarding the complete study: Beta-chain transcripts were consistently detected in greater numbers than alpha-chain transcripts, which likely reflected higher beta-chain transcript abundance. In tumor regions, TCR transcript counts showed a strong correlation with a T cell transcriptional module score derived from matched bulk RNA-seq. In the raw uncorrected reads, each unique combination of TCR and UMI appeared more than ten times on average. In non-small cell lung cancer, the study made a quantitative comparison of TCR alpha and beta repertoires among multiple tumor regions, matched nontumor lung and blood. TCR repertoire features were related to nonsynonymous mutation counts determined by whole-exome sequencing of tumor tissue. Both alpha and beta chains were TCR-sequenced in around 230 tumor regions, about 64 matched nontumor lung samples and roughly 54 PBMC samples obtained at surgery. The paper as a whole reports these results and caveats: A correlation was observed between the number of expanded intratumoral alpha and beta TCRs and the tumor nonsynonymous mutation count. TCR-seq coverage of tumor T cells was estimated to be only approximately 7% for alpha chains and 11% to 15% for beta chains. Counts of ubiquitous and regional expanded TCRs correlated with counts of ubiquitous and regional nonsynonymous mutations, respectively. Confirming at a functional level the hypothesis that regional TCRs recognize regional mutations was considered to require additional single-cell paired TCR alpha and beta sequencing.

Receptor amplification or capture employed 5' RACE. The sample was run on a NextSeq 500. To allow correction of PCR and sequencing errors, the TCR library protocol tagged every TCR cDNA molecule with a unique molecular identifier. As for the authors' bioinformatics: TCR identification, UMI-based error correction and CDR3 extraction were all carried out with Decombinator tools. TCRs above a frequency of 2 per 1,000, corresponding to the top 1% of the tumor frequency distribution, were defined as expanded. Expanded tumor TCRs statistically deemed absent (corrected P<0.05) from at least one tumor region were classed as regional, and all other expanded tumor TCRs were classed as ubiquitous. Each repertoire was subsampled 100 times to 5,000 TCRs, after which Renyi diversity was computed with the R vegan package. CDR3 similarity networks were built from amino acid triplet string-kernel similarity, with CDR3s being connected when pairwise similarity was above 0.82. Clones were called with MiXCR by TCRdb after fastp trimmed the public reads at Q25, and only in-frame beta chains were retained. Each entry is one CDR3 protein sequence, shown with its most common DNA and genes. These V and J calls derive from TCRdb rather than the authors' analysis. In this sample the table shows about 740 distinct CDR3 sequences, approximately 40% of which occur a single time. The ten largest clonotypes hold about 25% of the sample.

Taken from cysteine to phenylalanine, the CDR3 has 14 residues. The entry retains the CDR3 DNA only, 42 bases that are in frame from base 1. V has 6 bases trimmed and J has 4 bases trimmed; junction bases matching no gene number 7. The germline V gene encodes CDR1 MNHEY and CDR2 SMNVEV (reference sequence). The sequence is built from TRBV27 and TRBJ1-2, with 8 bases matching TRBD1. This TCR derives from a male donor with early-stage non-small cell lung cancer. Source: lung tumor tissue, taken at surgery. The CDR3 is CASRRDRTSYGYTF. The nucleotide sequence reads TGTGCCAGCAGGCGGGACAGGACAAGCTATGGCTACACCTTC.